Following are 16 T cell receptor beta chains from one sample sequenced in a study of CD8+CD57+ T cells in acquired aplastic anemia. In patients chosen for sequencing, flow cytometry had shown CD8+CD57+ cell expansion. CDR3 and TCR beta VDJ profiling relied on a genomic DNA template. TCRdb processed the reads anew with MiXCR; each CDR3 protein has one entry. The table records 160,000 or so distinct CDR3 sequences, roughly 50% of them present only once. Sequences were obtained from sorted CD4+, CD8+, or CD8+CD57+ T cells (not recorded which) from PBMCs. The receptors originated from a human donor with aplastic anemia.

This clonotype was observed at least ten times. The V call is TRBV20-1, the J call TRBJ2-2; 8 positions match TRBD1. This CDR3 has 16 amino acids. Germline assignment: CDR1 DFQATT and CDR2 SNEGSKA (reference sequence). Unmatched junction bases numbered 5, after V lost 1 base and J lost 1 base. The CDR3 DNA follows: TGCAGTGCTAGAGGCCAGGGGGCGGGGAACACCGGGGAGCTGTTTTTT. Its protein product is CSARGQGAGNTGELFF.

Many counts were recorded for this clonotype. V and J are TRBV15 and TRBJ2-5; D is unclear. CDR1 LNHNV and CDR2 YYDKDF come from the germline V gene (reference sequence). The germline V and J ends were trimmed by 1 base and 2 bases, with 8 bases remaining between them. The CDR3 is made up of 14 amino acids. The CDR3 here is CATSRGSEQETQYF. The CDR3 DNA reads as TGTGCCACCAGCAGAGGCAGCGAGCAAGAGACCCAGTACTTC.

Worth noting for this clonotype: A much larger clone differs by one base, so this may be a read error. This sequence joins TRBV12-3 or TRBV12-4 and TRBJ1-1, with D unclear. This CDR3 has 15 residues. With 6 bases removed from V and 0 bases from J, the gap between germline ends came to 14 bases. Here the CDR3 reads CASSQAARMNTEAFF. CDR3 nucleotide sequence: TGTGCCAGCAGCCAGGCAGCACGGATGAACACTGAAGCTTTCTTT.

This clonotype has a count of ten or more. The genes are TRBV29-1 and TRBJ2-3, with TRBD2 as a possible D gene (5 bases). V lost 4 bases and J 2 bases, leaving 13 bases between the germline ends. The CDR3 length is 14 residues. Looked up from germline, CDR1 is SQVTM and CDR2 is ANQGSEA. The CDR3 DNA is TGCAGCGTTGTCAGAGCGGAGGTCACAGATACGCAGTATTTT. As protein: CSVVRAEVTDTQYF.

With regard to this clonotype: A much larger clone is a single base away; this may be a read error. The chain couples TRBV6-1 to TRBJ2-5; maybe TRBD1 (7 bases). Per germline, CDR1 MNHNS and CDR2 SASEGT. This CDR3 has 14 residues. Trimming left V 6 bases short and J 2 bases short, with 13 bases between. CDR3: CASRRDSAQETQYF. The CDR3 bases are TGTGCCAGCAGGCGGGACAGCGCTCAAGAGACCCAGTACTTC.

This clonotype was counted many times. This chain connects TRBV5-1 to TRBJ1-1, with D possibly being TRBD1 (5 bases). Germline V lookup: CDR1 SGHRS, CDR2 YFSETQ. The CDR3 extends over 13 amino acids. With 3 bases removed from V and 5 bases from J, the gap between germline ends came to 11 bases. CDR3 region: CASSWTRVTEAFF. CDR3 bases: TGCGCCAGCAGCTGGACCAGGGTTACTGAAGCTTTCTTT.

This clonotype was seen at least ten times. This sequence may be a read error, since a much larger clone differs from it by one base. The chain is built from TRBV24-1 and TRBJ2-2, with D possibly TRBD1 on 7 matching bases. Germline assignment: CDR1 KGHDR and CDR2 SFDVKD. The CDR3 consists of 15 residues. The V gene lost 4 bases and the J gene lost 7 bases, with 15 bases spanning the gap. Written as DNA, the CDR3 is TGTGCCACCAGTGACCCAGGGGGGCTTGGCGGGGAGCTGTTTTTT. This sequence encodes CATSDPGGLGGELFF.

This clonotype showed up many times. V is TRBV7-3 and J is TRBJ2-2; D possibly corresponds to TRBD1 (5 bases). V lost 2 bases to trimming and J lost 1 base, with 8 bases between them. This CDR3 region has 15 residues. Germline V gene lookup returns CDR1 SGHTA and CDR2 FQGTGA. The CDR3 is CASSLGAGNTGELFF. The DNA for the CDR3 is TGTGCCAGCAGCTTAGGGGCAGGGAACACCGGGGAGCTGTTTTTT.

This clonotype was recorded a few times. This chain connects TRBV30 to TRBJ2-3; possible D gene TRBD2, 5 bases. V was trimmed by 4 bases and J by 3 bases, leaving 11 bases between them. The CDR3 is 13 residues long. CDR1 and CDR2 from the germline V gene are GTSNPN and SVGIG (reference sequence). Here the CDR3 reads CAWNLAQTDTQYF. The CDR3 nucleotides read TGTGCCTGGAACCTAGCTCAGACAGATACGCAGTATTTT.

As for this clonotype: At one end, the junction sequence differs from germline, possibly due to a read error. The genes are TRBV4-3 and TRBJ1-6; D remains ambiguous. The CDR3 runs to 10 residues. CDR1 is LGHNA and CDR2 is YSLEER in the germline V gene. This CDR3 reads CASSKDPLHF. In DNA form, the CDR3 reads TGCGCCAGCAGCAAAGATCCCCTCCACTTT.

The V and J genes are TRBV29-1 and TRBJ2-7; tentatively, D is TRBD2 (6 bases). Trimming took 5 bases from V and 0 from J, leaving 14 bases between them. The germline V gene has CDR1 SQVTM and CDR2 ANQGSEA. The CDR3 has 14 amino acids. This chain's CDR3 is CSVSPGLHSYEQYF. The CDR3 nucleotides read TGCAGCGTTTCACCGGGACTGCACTCCTACGAGCAGTACTTC.

As to this clonotype: A much larger clone differs by one base, so this may be a read error. The J gene is TRBJ1-2, the V gene TRBV5-1, with D possibly matching TRBD1 (6 bases). Germline lookup yields CDR1 SGHRS and CDR2 YFSETQ. The CDR3 sequence is 18 residues long. The ends were cut back, 2 bases at V and 3 bases at J, with 23 bases in the middle. The CDR3 nucleotides are TGCGCCAGCAGCTTTTGCATACCGGGACATTCCGGGGACTATGGCTACACCTTC. It codes for CASSFCIPGHSGDYGYTF.

The rearrangement links TRBV24-1 to TRBJ2-7; 8 positions match TRBD2. CDR1 and CDR2 from the germline V gene are KGHDR and SFDVKD. The CDR3 sequence is 13 residues long. Trimming at V came to 9 bases and at J to 5 bases, leaving 8 bases not matched to a gene. CDR3 coding DNA: TGTGCCACCTCCAAGCGGGAGTCGGACGAGCAGTACTTC. It specifies CATSKRESDEQYF.

The chain is built from TRBV10-3 and TRBJ2-7; D is uncertain. V was shortened by 6 bases and J by 0 bases, with 9 bases between the two germline ends. The CDR3 has 13 amino acids. Per germline, CDR1 ENHRY and CDR2 SYGVKD. DNA of the CDR3: TGTGCCATCAGGACGGCGAGCTCCTACGAGCAGTACTTC. This translates into CAIRTASSYEQYF.

This clonotype was seen more than once but under ten times. The V and J genes are TRBV18 and TRBJ2-5; 7 nucleotides agree with TRBD1. Looked up from germline, CDR1 is KGHSH and CDR2 is LQKENI. J was trimmed by 3 bases and V by 2 bases; bases with no gene match: 6. The CDR3 totals 15 residues. The CDR3 spells CASSPTGAPKETQYF. The CDR3 region has the DNA TGTGCCAGCTCACCAACAGGGGCCCCCAAAGAGACCCAGTACTTC. Full variable domain (missing parts from reference TRBV18 and TRBJ2-5): NAGVMQNPRHLVRRRGQEARLRCSPMKGHSHVYWYRQLPEEGLKFMVYLQKENIIDESGMPKERFSAEFPKEGPSILRIQQVVRGDSAAYFCASSPTGAPKETQYFGPGTRLLVL.

This clonotype was observed a handful of times. The V and J genes are TRBV7-9 and TRBJ1-1, with D possibly being TRBD1 (5 bases). This CDR3 comprises 15 residues. Germline lookup yields CDR1 SEHNR and CDR2 FQNEAQ (reference sequence). V lost 4 bases, J lost 0 bases, and 12 bases lay in between. The CDR3 bases are TGTGCCAGCAGCTCGTTTGGGGGTTTGAACACTGAAGCTTTCTTT. Translation: CASSSFGGLNTEAFF. Together with reference TRBV7-9 and TRBJ1-1, the CDR3 gives the full variable domain: DTGVSQNPRHKITKRGQNVTFRCDPISEHNRLYWYRQTLGQGPEFLTYFQNEAQLEKSRLLSDRFSAERPKGSFSTLEIQRTEQGDSAMYLCASSSFGGLNTEAFFGQGTRLTVV.